This T cell receptor (beta chain) was documented in a study of blood T cells in healthy people across ages. This clonotype was seen a few times. Its matching antigen is unknown. Study-wide findings and caveats: Correlation between TCR beta diversity and naive T cell percentage was strong. Measured against age, TCR beta diversity per million T cells decreased in a roughly linear manner. Unsorted PBMCs ruled out conclusive naive versus antigen-experienced comparison.

Then a second PCR, running roughly 7 to 11 cycles, was carried out with a sample-barcoded 5' primer and a J-beta primer mix. Using its own MiXCR run on the 5' RACE reads, TCRdb lists one record per CDR3 protein. The repertoire holds approximately 400,000 distinct CDR3 sequences, 45% to 65% seen once, with 50% to 65% in the top ten. Samples had at least 6.5 million PBMCs isolated from them. The CDR3 sequence is 13 residues long. V lost 2 bases, J lost 3 bases, and 7 bases lay in between. Germline CDR1 KGHSH, CDR2 LQKENI. This receptor was taken from a man aged 60-69 years in good health. This chain joins TRBV18 and TRBJ1-2; D is ambiguous. The sequencing input was blood. The CDR3 loop reads CASSPGRDYGYTF. The CDR3 region has the DNA TGTGCCAGCTCACCAGGGAGGGACTATGGCTACACCTTC.